This is a list of T cell receptor beta chains from one sample in a study of human thymus T cells. Data came from immunoSEQ multiplex PCR; TCRdb stores just in-frame clones and leaves some out. Among roughly 130,000 clones listed, around 94% were seen once. Sequencing was carried out using thymus tissue. These receptors came from a boy under two years old with a congenital heart defect but otherwise immunologically healthy. CDR3s include the opening cysteine and the closing phenylalanine or tryptophan. Each record gives: clone size, V gene, D gene, J gene, CDR3 DNA, CDR3 protein. The D gene is left open where the match is weak. For some rows the clone size is stated as once, few or many, or as a class when expanded; others skip it.

-	TRBV7-2	-	TRBJ2-5	TGTGCCAGCAGCTTACTAGCAGACAGGGAGGTAGAGACCCAGTACTTC	CASSLLADREVETQYF
-	TRBV11-3	-	TRBJ2-5	TGTGCCAGCAGCTTAGATCCAGCGCGGGGTAACCAAGAGACCCAGTACTTC	CASSLDPARGNQETQYF
-	TRBV6-5	-	TRBJ1-1	TGTGCCAGCAGTTCCGGGGGGCCCCGTGAAGCTTTCTTT	CASSSGGPREAFF
-	TRBV7-9	TRBD1	TRBJ2-3	TGTGCCAGCAGCTTAGCCAAAAAGGGACAGGGAGCGCGTACAGATACGCAGTATTTT	CASSLAKKGQGARTDTQYF
once	TRBV7-6	-	TRBJ1-5	TGTGCCAGCAGCCCCGGGCTCTATCAGCCCCAGCATTTT	CASSPGLYQPQHF
once	TRBV7-2	-	TRBJ1-1	TGTGCCAGCAGCTTCCCCCGTGAGAGGGGCTTGAACACTGAAGCTTTCTTT	CASSFPRERGLNTEAFF
-	TRBV4-2	TRBD2	TRBJ2-1	TGTGCCAGCAGCCAAGATCTAATTTCTGGGACTAGCGGGGGCCTGTGGCAGTTCTTC	CASSQDLISGTSGGLWQFF
once	TRBV7-9	-	TRBJ2-1	TGTGCCAGCAGGGCCGGCGGAAGGCCCTACAATGAGCAGTTCTTC	CASRAGGRPYNEQFF
-	TRBV5-5	-	TRBJ2-5	TGTGCCAGCGTAGCTGGAAACGGCCGACAAGAGACCCAGTACTTC	CASVAGNGRQETQYF
-	TRBV28	-	TRBJ1-5	TGTGCCAGCAGTTTCCGGACCGGAGGGAATCAGCCCCAGCATTTT	CASSFRTGGNQPQHF
-	TRBV6-5	-	TRBJ1-2	TGTGCCAGCAGTTACGGATTGTCGGGGGCTAACGGCTACACCTTC	CASSYGLSGANGYTF
-	TRBV7-3	TRBD2	TRBJ2-1	TGTGCCAGCAGCCTTAGACTAGCGGGGAAAAATGAGCAGTTCTTC	CASSLRLAGKNEQFF
-	TRBV5-4	TRBD2	TRBJ2-5	TGTGCCAGCAGCTTTCAGACGGGGGGGGAGACCCAGTACTTC	CASSFQTGGETQYF
-	TRBV19	-	TRBJ1-4	TGTGCCAGTAGCTGTTCGGACAGAACCGTAAATGAAAAACTGTTTTTT	CASSCSDRTVNEKLFF
once	TRBV27	TRBD1	TRBJ1-1	TGTGCCAGCAGTTTGTGGACAGGTATGAACACTGAAGCTTTCTTT	CASSLWTGMNTEAFF
-	TRBV28	-	TRBJ1-3	TGTGCCAGCAGTGCCGTCCAGGAGGCTGGAAACACCATATATTTT	CASSAVQEAGNTIYF
-	TRBV4-3	-	TRBJ2-3	TGCGCCAGCAGCCAAGGGGGCGGTTCAAGCAGCCGACCTCGGGATACGCAGTATTTT	CASSQGGGSSSRPRDTQYF
-	TRBV5-1	TRBD2	TRBJ2-5	TGCGCCAGCAGCTTGCCCGCCCAGCGGGGCGGGCAAGAGACCCAGTACTTC	CASSLPAQRGGQETQYF
-	TRBV6-4	-	TRBJ1-5	TGTGCCAGCAGTGACGAGGAGACGCCCCAGCATTTT	CASSDEETPQHF
-	TRBV28	TRBD2	TRBJ2-3	TGTGCCAGCATCCTGGGGCTAGCGGGGGGCCGTGGGGCAGATACGCAGTATTTT	CASILGLAGGRGADTQYF
-	TRBV5-4	-	TRBJ2-3	TGTGCCAGCAGTAGGTGGGGCGTCGCAGATACGCAGTATTTT	CASSRWGVADTQYF
-	TRBV9	-	TRBJ1-2	TGTGCCAGCAGCCCGATGGGACATTTAGGCGTTGGCTACACCTTC	CASSPMGHLGVGYTF
once	TRBV19	-	TRBJ1-6	TGTGCCAGTAGTTCCAGTGGAGGCAGGGCCAATTCACCCCTCCACTTT	CASSSSGGRANSPLHF
once	TRBV18	-	TRBJ1-2	TGTGCCAGCTCACCACTACTAACAGGGAAGGGTGGCTACACCTTC	CASSPLLTGKGGYTF
-	TRBV28	-	TRBJ2-7	TGTGCCAGCAGTTTGAGATCCTACGAGCAGTACTTC	CASSLRSYEQYF
-	TRBV4-1	-	TRBJ1-1	TGCGCCAGCAGCCAAGGGTGGGGAGGGAACACTGAAGCTTTCTTT	CASSQGWGGNTEAFF
-	TRBV7-9	TRBD1	TRBJ2-1	TGTGCCAGCAGCTTAAACAGACAGGGGTCTCCATACAATGAGCAGTTCTTC	CASSLNRQGSPYNEQFF
-	TRBV29-1	TRBD1	TRBJ2-1	TGCAGCGTTGAAGGGGAACCGGGACAGACCCTACTACCCCTAGAGCAGTTCTTC	CSVEGEPGQTLLPLEQFF
-	TRBV10-2	-	TRBJ2-7	TGCGCCAGCAGTGAAGGACTCACCTACGAGCAGTACTTC	CASSEGLTYEQYF
-	TRBV19	TRBD1	TRBJ2-5	TGTGCCAGTAGCTCCGGGACAGGGGGCGCCGAGACCCAGTACTTC	CASSSGTGGAETQYF